The 5 T cell receptor beta chains below all came from one sample that was sequenced in a study of cytomegalovirus exposure and HLA in healthy donors (TCRdb year 2017). Libraries were built with the immunoSEQ multiplex PCR assay. For the multiplex PCR, a mixture combining 60 forward primers for TCR Vbeta segments and 13 reverse primers for TCR Jbeta segments was used. The immuneACCESS repertoire file appears here via TCRdb, limited to in-frame rearrangements. These files lack a portion of the clones; in checked studies, under half of the deficit traces to unresolved V genes, and the cause of the others is not known. In this sample the table shows fewer than 200,000 clones, approximately 78% of which occur a single time. The leading ten clones occupy less than 2% of the sample. The sequenced material came from PBMCs. The receptor set was obtained from a woman younger than 35 in good health and CMV-seronegative.

This sequence joins TRBV5-4 and TRBJ2-3, with 7 bases aligning to TRBD2. Trimming at V came to 0 bases and at J to 6 bases, leaving 7 bases not matched to a gene. The CDR3 sequence is 15 residues long. CDR1 and CDR2 (germline): SGHNT, YYREEE (reference sequence). The CDR3 sequence is CASSLVSGGTDTQYF. In nucleotides, the CDR3 is TGTGCCAGCAGCTTGGTATCGGGGGGAACCGATACGCAGTATTTT.

This clone was found a few times. V usage is TRBV28 and J usage is TRBJ1-2; D not resolved. The CDR3 totals 12 residues. The V gene's germline CDR1 is MDHEN and CDR2 SYDVKM. V lost 3 bases and J 5 bases, leaving 7 bases between the germline ends. DNA of the CDR3: TGTGCCAGCAGTTTGCGGAGGTATGGCTACACCTTC. Its protein is CASSLRRYGYTF.

This chain links TRBV5-1 with TRBJ2-2, with 10 bases matching TRBD2. The germline gives CDR1 SGHRS, CDR2 YFSETQ. The trim removed 5 bases at V and 6 bases at J, leaving 7 bases unmatched. The CDR3 spans 15 residues. CDR3 region: CASRPGTSVPGELFF. CDR3 DNA sequence: TGCGCCAGCAGACCCGGGACTAGCGTCCCCGGGGAGCTGTTTTTT. The variable domain in full, completed from reference TRBV5-1 and TRBJ2-2, reads KAGVTQTPRYLIKTRGQQVTLSCSPISGHRSVSWYQQTPGQGLQFLFEYFSETQRNKGNFPGRFSGRQFSNSRSEMNVSTLELGDSALYLCASRPGTSVPGELFFGEGSRLTVL.

The CDR3 DNA follows: TGCGCCAGCAGACGCCCTATAATGGACAGGGCGAACACCGGGGAGCTGTTTTTT. Protein sequence: CASRRPIMDRANTGELFF. The chain carries TRBV23-1 and TRBJ2-2; 8 nucleotides agree with TRBD1. TRBV23-1 is an ORF, with its function uncertain. CDR3 length: 18 amino acids. Trimming removed 6 bases from V and 0 bases from J; junction bases left unmatched: 12.

The CDR3 nucleotides read TGTGCCATCAGTCCCCCGGGACAGGAAAAACTGTTTTTT. This translates into CAISPPGQEKLFF. The chain uses TRBV10-3 and TRBJ1-4, with 7 bases aligning to TRBD1. V lost 5 bases and J lost 8; bases outside the gene matches: 5. Germline CDR1 and CDR2: ENHRY and SYGVKD. The CDR3 spans 13 residues.